This T cell receptor beta chain was found in a study of T cell responses to AZD1222 COVID-19 vaccine (dated by TCRdb to the early 2020s). With respect to the entire study: A total of just over 230 trial participants underwent TCR sequencing, of whom about 210 had received two doses of AZD1222 and about 26 had received two doses of the MenACWY control vaccine. Trial participants were enrolled by age into subgroups of 18-55, 56-69 and 70-plus years, and 148, 28 and 57 TCR-sequenced participants, respectively, were included in these subgroups. Study-wide conclusions, independent of this receptor: Vaccine-associated CD4 TCRs spanned the whole spike protein, with dominant responses in regions 160-218 and 743-854. Participants were mostly white British, with more females than males. The authors suggested clonal diversity may have been underestimated. A significant rise in spike-specific TCR breadth and depth was observed after two AZD1222 doses relative to day 0 and relative to MenACWY recipients. The 56-69-year group was small, and its depth increase did not reach significance, likely because of low power. Conclusions about previously exposed vaccinees are limited because only six or seven AZD1222 recipients were SARS-CoV-2 seropositive at baseline. No day 14 peak-response samples were available, so repertoires were characterized only after the peak T cell response. Nearly half of unique spike-specific TCRs reportedly recognized epitopes outside regions mutated in the B.1.351 and B.1.1.7 variants.

Clipping removes 1 base from V and 1 base from J, with 2 as the unmatched junction base count. The germline V gene gives CDR1 as MNHNS and CDR2 as SASEGT. Inclusive of the bounding cysteine and phenylalanine, the CDR3 is 15 residues long. Only the CDR3 part of the read is kept: 45 bases, read in frame from the first base. The CDR3 regions of human TCRbeta chains were analyzed by immunosequencing. On the study's bioinformatics: Repertoire TCRs were checked for matches against a reference library of SARS-CoV-2-specific TCRs that had been generated using the MIRA antigen-specificity platform. Breadth was defined as the fraction of unique TCRs that were SARS-CoV-2-associated, and depth was defined as the fraction of total T cells that were SARS-CoV-2-associated. Using the MIRA data, every spike-specific TCR was mapped to the spike region that the TCR reacted to and assigned to either a CD4 or a CD8 class. Log10-transformed breadth and depth values were compared by one-way ANOVA with Sidak's multiple comparisons tests. TCRdb retrieved this table from immuneACCESS and kept in-frame rearrangements only. Not all clones are present; in checked studies, unresolved V genes account for under half, and no reason is known for the remainder. Clone size and V and J calls were adopted from that table, with D and trimming inferred from the DNA. Recorded for this sample are 100,000 to 150,000 clones; 85% to 90% of them occurred a single time. The leading ten clones occupy 17% of the sample.

On this clone itself: Its antigen target is currently unknown. No per-base quality is available; no much larger clone lies one base away.

The sample's time point label, decoded: about 28 days (+/-7) after the second vaccine dose. AZD1222 recipients with second doses at about 4 weeks or about 12 weeks were pooled, because spike-specific TCR depth and breadth did not differ between schedules. Vaccinee samples came from UK trials COV001 and COV002, including a single-blind randomized controlled phase 2/3 trial of AZD1222 (ChAdOx1 nCoV-19) in healthy adults. Trial participant PBMC samples were collected at day 0 and day 28 after the second dose for TCRbeta chain sequencing. The input for sequencing was peripheral blood, taken 28 days after the second AZD1222 dose. The TCR originated in an adult who received the AZD1222 COVID-19 vaccine. The chain joins TRBV6-1 to TRBJ2-3, with 7 bases in between that match TRBD1. The DNA sequence reads TGTGCCAGCAGTGAAGGTGGGACAGGCACAGATACGCAGTATTTT. This translates into CASSEGGTGTDTQYF.